Following are 7 T cell receptor beta chains from one sample sequenced in a study of cytomegalovirus exposure and HLA in healthy donors. The primer mix had 60 Vbeta and 13 Jbeta primers. The repertoire was sequenced with immunoSEQ multiplex PCR; TCRdb's copy has only in-frame clones and lacks some. The table lists some 180,000 clones, approximately 80% of them singletons. The sequencing sample was made of PBMCs. All receptors derive from a female donor in good health and CMV-seronegative.

The J gene is TRBJ2-3, the V gene TRBV5-4; possibly TRBD1 for D (6 bases). The V and J ends lost 4 bases and 4 bases respectively, with 19 bases between them. CDR1 is SGHNT, CDR2 YYREEE, per germline (reference sequence). The CDR3 runs to 16 residues. CDR3 region: CASSAPGRRGPDTQYF. CDR3 in DNA: TGTGCCAGCAGCGCACCGGGACGCAGGGGCCCAGATACGCAGTATTTT.

The chain uses TRBV27 and TRBJ2-7, with 8 bases matching TRBD2. CDR1 and CDR2 (germline): MNHEY, SMNVEV (reference sequence). CDR3 size: 17 residues. Unmatched junction bases numbered 13, after V lost 6 bases and J lost 0 bases. CDR3 protein: CASRPPPGRADSYEQYF. The CDR3 DNA is TGTGCCAGCAGACCTCCCCCCGGGAGGGCGGACTCCTACGAGCAGTACTTC.

The V call is TRBV6-1, the J call TRBJ2-5, with 7 bases lining up with TRBD1. TRBJ2-7 explains the end of the DNA better; the J call may be wrong. The CDR3 has 14 residues. Germline V gene lookup returns CDR1 MNHNS and CDR2 SASEGT. The CDR3 spells CASNLGTDSYEQYF. CDR3 in DNA: TGTGCCAGCAACCTAGGGACAGACTCCTACGAGCAGTACTTC.

The chain links TRBV19 to TRBJ2-7, with D perhaps TRBD1 (5 bases). Germline V gives CDR1 LNHDA, CDR2 SQIVND (reference sequence). The V gene lost 4 bases and the J gene lost 7 bases, with 17 bases spanning the gap. The CDR3 runs 14 residues. The CDR3 DNA reads TGTGCCAGTAGTAAAGGGCTCAGGGCGTGGGAGCAGTACTTC. This encodes CASSKGLRAWEQYF.

The CDR3 protein is CASSTRTGEMGDEQFF. DNA for the CDR3: TGTGCCAGCAGCACTCGGACAGGGGAAATGGGAGATGAGCAGTTCTTC. The chain combines TRBV9 with TRBJ2-1; 9 positions match TRBD1. This CDR3 is 16 amino acids long. Germline V gene data show CDR1 as SGDLS and CDR2 as YYNGEE. After removal of 4 bases from V and 8 bases from J, the junction contained 13 bases not matched to a gene.

V is TRBV5-6 and J is TRBJ1-4; D may be TRBD1 (6 bases). CDR3 length equals 14 residues. Trimming left V 1 base short and J 3 bases short, with 7 bases between. CDR1 and CDR2 (germline): SGHDT, YYEEEE. DNA of the CDR3: TGTGCCAGCAGCTTGAAGGGGGCTAATGAAAAACTGTTTTTT. Its translation is CASSLKGANEKLFF.

The chain has TRBV5-1 and TRBJ2-3; 13 nucleotides agree with TRBD2. Germline V gene lookup returns CDR1 SGHRS and CDR2 YFSETQ. Trimming at V came to 4 bases and at J to 5 bases, leaving 7 bases not matched to a gene. The CDR3 has 16 residues. Here the CDR3 reads CASSKGLAGEGDTQYF. The CDR3, as DNA: TGCGCCAGCAGCAAAGGACTAGCGGGAGAGGGAGATACGCAGTATTTT.